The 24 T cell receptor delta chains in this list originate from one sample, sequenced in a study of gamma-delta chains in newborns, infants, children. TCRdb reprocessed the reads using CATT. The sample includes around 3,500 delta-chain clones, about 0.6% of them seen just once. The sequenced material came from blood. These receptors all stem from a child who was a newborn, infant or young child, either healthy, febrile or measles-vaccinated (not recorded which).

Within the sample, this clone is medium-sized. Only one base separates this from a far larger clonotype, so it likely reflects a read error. The CDR3 loop is CACDTRGMTAQLFF. CDR3 sequence (DNA): TGTGCCTGTGACACCCGGGGGATGACAGCACAACTCTTCTTT. The rearrangement uses TRDV2 and TRDJ2; maybe TRDD3 (6 bases). The CDR3 runs 14 residues. V lost 0 bases to trimming and J lost 3 bases, with 7 bases between them. Germline V gives CDR1 GEAIGNYY, CDR2 EKD.

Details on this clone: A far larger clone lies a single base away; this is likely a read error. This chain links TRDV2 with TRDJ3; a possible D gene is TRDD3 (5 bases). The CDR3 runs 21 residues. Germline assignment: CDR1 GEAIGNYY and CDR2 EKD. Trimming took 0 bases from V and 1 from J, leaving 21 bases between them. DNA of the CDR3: TGTGCCTGTGACACCGTACTGGAGGATAAATGGTTTTCCTGGGACACCCGACAGATGTTTTTC. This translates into CACDTVLEDKWFSWDTRQMFF.

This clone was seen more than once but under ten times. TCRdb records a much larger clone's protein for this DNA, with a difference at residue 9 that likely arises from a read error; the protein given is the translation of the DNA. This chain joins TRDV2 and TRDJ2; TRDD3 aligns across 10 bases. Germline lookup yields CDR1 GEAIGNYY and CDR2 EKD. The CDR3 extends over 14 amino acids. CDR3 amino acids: CACDTGGLAAQLFF. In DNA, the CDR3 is TGCGCCTGTGACACTGGGGGATTGGCAGCACAACTCTTCTTT.

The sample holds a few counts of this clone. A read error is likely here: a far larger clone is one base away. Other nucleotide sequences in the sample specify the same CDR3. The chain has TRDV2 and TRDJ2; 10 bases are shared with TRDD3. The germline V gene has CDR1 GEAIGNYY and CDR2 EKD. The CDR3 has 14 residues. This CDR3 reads CACDSLGDTAQLFF. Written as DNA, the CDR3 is TGTGCCTGTGATTCATTGGGGGATACAGCACAGCTCTTCTTT.

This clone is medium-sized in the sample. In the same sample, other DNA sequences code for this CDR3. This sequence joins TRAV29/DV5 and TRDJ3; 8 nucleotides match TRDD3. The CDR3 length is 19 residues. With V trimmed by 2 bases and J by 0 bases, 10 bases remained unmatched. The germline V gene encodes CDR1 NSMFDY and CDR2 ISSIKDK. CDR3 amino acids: CAASALLGGSSWDTRQMFF. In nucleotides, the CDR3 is TGTGCAGCAAGTGCCCTACTGGGGGGCAGCTCCTGGGACACCCGACAGATGTTTTTC. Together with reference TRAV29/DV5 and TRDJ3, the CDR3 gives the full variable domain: DQQVKQNSPSLSVQEGRISILNCDYTNSMFDYFLWYKKYPAEGPTFLISISSIKDKNEDGRFTVFLNKSAKHLSLHIVPSQPGDSAVYFCAASALLGGSSWDTRQMFFGTGIKLFVEP.

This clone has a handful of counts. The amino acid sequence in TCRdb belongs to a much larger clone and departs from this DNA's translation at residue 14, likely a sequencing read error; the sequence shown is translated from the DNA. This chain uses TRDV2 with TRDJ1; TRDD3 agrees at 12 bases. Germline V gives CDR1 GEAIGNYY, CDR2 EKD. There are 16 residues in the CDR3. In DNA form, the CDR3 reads TGTGCCTGTGACCCGTACTGGGGGATACCCACCGATAAATTCATCTTT. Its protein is CACDPYWGIPTDKFIF.

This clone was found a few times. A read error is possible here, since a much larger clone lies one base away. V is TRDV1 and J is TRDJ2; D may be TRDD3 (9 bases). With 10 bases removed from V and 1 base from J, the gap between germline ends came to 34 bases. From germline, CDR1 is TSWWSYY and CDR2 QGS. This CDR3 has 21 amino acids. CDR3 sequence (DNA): TGTGCTCGTAGGGAACCTAACTTCCTACCGGGGATACGGGTTTTGACAGCACAACTCTTCTTT. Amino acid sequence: CARREPNFLPGIRVLTAQLFF.

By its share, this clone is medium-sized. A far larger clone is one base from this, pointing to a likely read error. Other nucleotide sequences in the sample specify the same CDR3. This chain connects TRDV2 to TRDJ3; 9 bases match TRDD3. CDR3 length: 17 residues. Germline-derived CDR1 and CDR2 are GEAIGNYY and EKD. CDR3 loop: CACDNWGSSWDTRQMFF. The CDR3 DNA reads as TGTGCCTGCGACAACTGGGGGAGCTCCTGGGACACCCGACAGATGTTTTTC.

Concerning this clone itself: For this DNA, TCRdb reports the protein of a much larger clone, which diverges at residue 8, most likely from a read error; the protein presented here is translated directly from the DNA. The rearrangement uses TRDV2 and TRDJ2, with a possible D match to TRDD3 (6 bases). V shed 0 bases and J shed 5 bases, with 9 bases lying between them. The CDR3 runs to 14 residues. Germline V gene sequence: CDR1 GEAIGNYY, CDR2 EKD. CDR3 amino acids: CACDTWGSTAQLFF. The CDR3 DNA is TGTGCCTGTGACACCTGGGGATCCACAGCACAACTCTTCTTT.

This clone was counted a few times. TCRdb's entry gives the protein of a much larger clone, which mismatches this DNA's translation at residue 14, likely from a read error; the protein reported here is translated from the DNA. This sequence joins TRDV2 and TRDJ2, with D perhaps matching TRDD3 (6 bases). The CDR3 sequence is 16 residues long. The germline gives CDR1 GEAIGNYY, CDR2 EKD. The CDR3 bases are TGTGCCTGTGACACCGCGGGGATTACTACTACAGCACAACCCTTCTTT. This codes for CACDTAGITTTAQPFF.

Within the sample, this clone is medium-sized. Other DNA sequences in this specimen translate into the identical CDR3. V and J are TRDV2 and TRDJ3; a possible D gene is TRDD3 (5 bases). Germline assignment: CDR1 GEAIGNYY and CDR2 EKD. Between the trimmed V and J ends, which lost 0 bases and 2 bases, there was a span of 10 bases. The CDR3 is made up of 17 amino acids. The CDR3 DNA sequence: TGTGCCTGTGACACCGGGGGTTCTCCCTGGGACACCCGACAGATGTTTTTC. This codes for CACDTGGSPWDTRQMFF.

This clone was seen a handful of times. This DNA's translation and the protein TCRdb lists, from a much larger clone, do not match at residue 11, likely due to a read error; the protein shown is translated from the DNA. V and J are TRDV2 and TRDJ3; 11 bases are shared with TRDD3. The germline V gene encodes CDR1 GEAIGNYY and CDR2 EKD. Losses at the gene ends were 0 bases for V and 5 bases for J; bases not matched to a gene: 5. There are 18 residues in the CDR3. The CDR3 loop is CACDTLGDTPGDTRQMFF. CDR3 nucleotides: TGTGCCTGTGACACCCTGGGGGATACCCCCGGGGACACCCGACAGATGTTTTTC.

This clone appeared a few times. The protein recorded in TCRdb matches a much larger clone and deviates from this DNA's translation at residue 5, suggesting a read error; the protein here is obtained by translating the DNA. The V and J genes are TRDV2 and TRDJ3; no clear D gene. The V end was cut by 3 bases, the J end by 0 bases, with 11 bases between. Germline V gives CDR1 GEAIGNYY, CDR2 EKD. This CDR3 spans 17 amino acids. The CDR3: CACDSVLSSWDTRQMFF. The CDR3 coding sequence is TGTGCCTGTGACTCCGTACTGAGCTCCTGGGACACCCGACAGATGTTTTTC.

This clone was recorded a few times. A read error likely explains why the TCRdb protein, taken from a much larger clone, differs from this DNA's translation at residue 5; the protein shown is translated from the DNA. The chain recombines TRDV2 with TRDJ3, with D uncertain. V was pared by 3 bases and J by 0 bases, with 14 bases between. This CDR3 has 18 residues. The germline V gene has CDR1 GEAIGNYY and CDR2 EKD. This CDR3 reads CACDAGYVSSWDTRQMFF. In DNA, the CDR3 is TGTGCCTGTGACGCCGGGTACGTGAGCTCCTGGGACACCCGACAGATGTTTTTC.

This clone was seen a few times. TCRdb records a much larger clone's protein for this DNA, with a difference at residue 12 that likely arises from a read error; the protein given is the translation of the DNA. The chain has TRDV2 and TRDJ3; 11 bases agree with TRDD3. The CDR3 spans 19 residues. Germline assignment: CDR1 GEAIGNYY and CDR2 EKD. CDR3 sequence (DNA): TGTGCCTGTGACATACTGGGGGATAAAGGCTCCAGGGACACCCGACAGATGTTTTTC. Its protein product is CACDILGDKGSRDTRQMFF.

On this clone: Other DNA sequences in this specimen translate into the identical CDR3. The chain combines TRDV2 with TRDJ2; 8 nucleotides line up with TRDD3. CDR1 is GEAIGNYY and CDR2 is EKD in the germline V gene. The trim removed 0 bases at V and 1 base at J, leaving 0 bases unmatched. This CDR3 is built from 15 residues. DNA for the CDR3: TGTGCCTGTGACACCCTGGGGGATTTGACAGCACAACTCTTCTTT. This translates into CACDTLGDLTAQLFF.

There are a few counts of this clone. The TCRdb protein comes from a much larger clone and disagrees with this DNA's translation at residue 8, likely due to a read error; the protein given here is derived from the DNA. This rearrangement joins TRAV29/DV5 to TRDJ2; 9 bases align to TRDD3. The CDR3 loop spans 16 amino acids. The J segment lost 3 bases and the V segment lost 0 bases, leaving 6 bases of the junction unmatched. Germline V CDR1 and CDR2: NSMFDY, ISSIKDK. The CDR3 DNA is TGTGCAGCAAGCGCTGGGGGATGCAAGCTGACAGCACAACTCTTCTTT. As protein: CAASAGGCKLTAQLFF.

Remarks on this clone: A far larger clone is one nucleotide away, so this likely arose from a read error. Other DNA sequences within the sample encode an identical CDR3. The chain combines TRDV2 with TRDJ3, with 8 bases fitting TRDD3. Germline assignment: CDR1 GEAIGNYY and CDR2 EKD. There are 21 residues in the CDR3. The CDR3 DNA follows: TGTGCCTGTGACACGGCGCCTACTGGGGGTGGAAACTCCCGGGACACCCGACAGATGTTTTTC. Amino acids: CACDTAPTGGGNSRDTRQMFF.

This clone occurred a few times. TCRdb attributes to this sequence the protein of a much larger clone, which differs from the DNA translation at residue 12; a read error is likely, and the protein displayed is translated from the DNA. CDR3 nucleotide sequence: TGTGCCTGTGACACCTGGGGGTCTTCCTCCTGGGGCACCCGACAGATGTTTTTC. This translates into CACDTWGSSSWGTRQMFF. The chain uses TRDV2 and TRDJ3, with D tentatively TRDD2 or TRDD3 (6 bases each). This CDR3 is built from 18 residues. Germline lookup yields CDR1 GEAIGNYY and CDR2 EKD.

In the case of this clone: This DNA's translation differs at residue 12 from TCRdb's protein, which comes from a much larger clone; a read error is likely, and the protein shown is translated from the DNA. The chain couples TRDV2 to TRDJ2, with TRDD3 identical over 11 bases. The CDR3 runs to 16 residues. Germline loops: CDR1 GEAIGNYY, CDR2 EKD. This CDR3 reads CACDGLGDTPTVQLFF. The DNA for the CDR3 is TGTGCCTGTGATGGCCTGGGGGATACTCCGACAGTACAACTCTTCTTT.

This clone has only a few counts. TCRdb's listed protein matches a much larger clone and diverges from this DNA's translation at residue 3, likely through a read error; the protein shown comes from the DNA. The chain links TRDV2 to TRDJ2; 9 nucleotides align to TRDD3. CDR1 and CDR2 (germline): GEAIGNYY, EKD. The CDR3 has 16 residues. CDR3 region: CAYDVLGEALTAQLFF. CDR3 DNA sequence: TGTGCCTATGACGTACTGGGGGAAGCTTTGACAGCACAACTCTTCTTT.

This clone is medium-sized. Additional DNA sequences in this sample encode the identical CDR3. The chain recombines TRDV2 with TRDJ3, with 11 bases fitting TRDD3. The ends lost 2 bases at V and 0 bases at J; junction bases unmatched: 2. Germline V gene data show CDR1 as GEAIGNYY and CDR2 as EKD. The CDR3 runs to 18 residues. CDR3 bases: TGTGCCTGTGACATACTGGGGGATAGCTCCTGGGACACCCGACAGATGTTTTTC. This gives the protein CACDILGDSSWDTRQMFF.

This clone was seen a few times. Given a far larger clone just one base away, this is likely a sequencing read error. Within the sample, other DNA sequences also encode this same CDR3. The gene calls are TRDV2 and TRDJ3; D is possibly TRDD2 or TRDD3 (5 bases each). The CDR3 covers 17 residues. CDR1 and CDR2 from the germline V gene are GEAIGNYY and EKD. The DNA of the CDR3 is TGTGCCTGTGACACCGCCTACGAAACCTGGGACACCCGGCAGATGTTTTTC. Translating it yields CACDTAYETWDTRQMFF.

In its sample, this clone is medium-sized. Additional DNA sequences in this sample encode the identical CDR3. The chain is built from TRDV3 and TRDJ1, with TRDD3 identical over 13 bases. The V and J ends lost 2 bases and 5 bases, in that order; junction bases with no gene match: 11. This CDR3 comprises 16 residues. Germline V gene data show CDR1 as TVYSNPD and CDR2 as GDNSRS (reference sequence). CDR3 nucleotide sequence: TGTGCCTTTCGGGGGTACTGGGGGATACGGTGGGATAAACTCATCTTT. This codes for CAFRGYWGIRWDKLIF.